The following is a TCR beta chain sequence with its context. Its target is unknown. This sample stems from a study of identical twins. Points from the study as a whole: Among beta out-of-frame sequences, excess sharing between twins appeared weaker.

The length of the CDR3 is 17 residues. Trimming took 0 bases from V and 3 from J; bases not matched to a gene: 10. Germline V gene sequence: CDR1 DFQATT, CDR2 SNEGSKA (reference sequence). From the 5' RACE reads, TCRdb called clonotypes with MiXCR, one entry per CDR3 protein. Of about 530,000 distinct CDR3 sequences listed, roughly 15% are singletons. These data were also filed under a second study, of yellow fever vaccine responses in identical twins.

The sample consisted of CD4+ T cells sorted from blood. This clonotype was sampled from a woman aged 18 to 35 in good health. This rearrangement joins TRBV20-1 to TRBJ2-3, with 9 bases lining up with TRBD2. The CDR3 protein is CSARDPKVAGVTDTQYF. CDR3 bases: TGCAGTGCTAGAGACCCGAAAGTAGCGGGAGTGACAGATACGCAGTATTTT.